A selection of T cell receptor beta chains follows, all from one sample in a study of human T cells and chemical hapten exposure. From the RACE reads, TCRdb called clonotypes with MiXCR, one entry per CDR3 protein. Of about 85,000 distinct CDR3 sequences in the sample, about 9% were seen once. The specimen was whole blood, collected in connection with sensitization to the hapten diphenylcyclopropenone (DPC). The receptors were sampled from a man aged 35 to 55 with alopecia areata. Some clones in this sample may be carry-over from other donors' samples. Each CDR3 is given with its conserved first and last residue. D genes are given only for firm matches. The size field is filled for only some rows; it gives once, few, many or a size class.

j_gene: TRBJ2-3; v_gene: TRBV3-1; abundance: once; d_gene: .; CDR3aa: CASSPRVRADTQYF; CDR3nt: TGTGCCAGCAGCCCCCGGGTACGCGCAGATACGCAGTATTTT
j_gene: TRBJ1-1; v_gene: TRBV29-1; abundance: few; d_gene: .; CDR3aa: CSVGQLLMNTEAFF; CDR3nt: TGCAGCGTTGGACAGCTCCTTATGAACACTGAAGCTTTCTTT
j_gene: TRBJ2-6; v_gene: TRBV19; abundance: .; d_gene: .; CDR3aa: CASDGGDSGANVLTF; CDR3nt: TGTGCCAGCGATGGAGGAGACTCTGGGGCCAACGTCCTGACTTTC
j_gene: TRBJ2-5; v_gene: TRBV19; abundance: .; d_gene: .; CDR3aa: CASSRRGANQETQYF; CDR3nt: TGTGCCAGTAGTAGGAGGGGGGCCAACCAAGAGACCCAGTACTTC
j_gene: TRBJ1-2; v_gene: TRBV15; abundance: .; d_gene: .; CDR3aa: CATSGGANYGYTF; CDR3nt: TGTGCCACCAGTGGAGGGGCTAACTATGGCTACACCTTC
j_gene: TRBJ1-2; v_gene: TRBV29-1; abundance: many; d_gene: .; CDR3aa: CSVEDPYSNGYTF; CDR3nt: TGCAGCGTTGAAGACCCCTACAGTAATGGCTACACCTTC
j_gene: TRBJ2-2; v_gene: TRBV29-1; abundance: few; d_gene: .; CDR3aa: CSIILFGQSPAGELFF; CDR3nt: TGCAGCATAATCCTTTTTGGACAGTCACCGGCCGGGGAGCTGTTTTTT
j_gene: TRBJ2-6; v_gene: TRBV29-1; abundance: many; d_gene: .; CDR3aa: CSVLRTNSGANVLTF; CDR3nt: TGCAGCGTCCTGCGGACGAACTCTGGGGCCAACGTCCTGACTTTC
j_gene: TRBJ2-3; v_gene: TRBV7-9; abundance: few; d_gene: .; CDR3aa: CASSLSWGEVAFADTQYF; CDR3nt: TGTGCCAGCAGCTTAAGTTGGGGCGAAGTAGCTTTTGCAGATACGCAGTATTTT
j_gene: TRBJ2-2; v_gene: TRBV3-1; abundance: many; d_gene: .; CDR3aa: CASSQPLGELFF; CDR3nt: TGTGCCAGCAGCCAACCCCTCGGGGAGCTGTTTTTT
j_gene: TRBJ2-1; v_gene: TRBV12-3/TRBV12-4; abundance: many; d_gene: .; CDR3aa: CASSGDLGKSSYNEQFF; CDR3nt: TGTGCCAGCAGTGGGGACCTAGGGAAAAGCTCCTACAATGAGCAGTTCTTC
j_gene: TRBJ1-4; v_gene: TRBV5-5; abundance: many; d_gene: TRBD1; CDR3aa: CASSLVAGTGREKLFF; CDR3nt: TGTGCCAGCAGCTTGGTAGCCGGGACAGGGCGAGAAAAACTGTTTTTT
j_gene: TRBJ2-2; v_gene: TRBV6-2/TRBV6-3; abundance: many; d_gene: TRBD2; CDR3aa: CASNRLAGPNTGELFF; CDR3nt: TGTGCCAGCAATAGGCTAGCGGGACCGAACACCGGGGAGCTGTTTTTT
j_gene: TRBJ2-7; v_gene: TRBV7-9; abundance: .; d_gene: TRBD2; CDR3aa: CASSIRDYLGEQYF; CDR3nt: TGTGCCAGCAGCATCCGGGACTACCTGGGCGAGCAGTACTTC
j_gene: TRBJ2-1; v_gene: TRBV7-9; abundance: many; d_gene: .; CDR3aa: CASSSLTGSSADFLYNEQFF; CDR3nt: TGTGCCAGCAGCTCCCTCACCGGGTCCTCAGCGGATTTCCTCTACAATGAGCAGTTCTTC
j_gene: TRBJ2-6; v_gene: TRBV5-6; abundance: .; d_gene: .; CDR3aa: CASSSIKGTGANVLTF; CDR3nt: TGTGCCAGCAGCTCCATTAAGGGGACTGGGGCCAACGTCCTGACTTTC
j_gene: TRBJ1-5; v_gene: TRBV24-1; abundance: .; d_gene: .; CDR3aa: CATSDQMVGQPQHF; CDR3nt: TGTGCCACCAGTGATCAGATGGTGGGTCAGCCCCAGCATTTT
j_gene: TRBJ1-1; v_gene: TRBV6-5; abundance: few; d_gene: .; CDR3aa: CASKTPLAEAFF; CDR3nt: TGTGCCAGCAAGACCCCGCTGGCTGAAGCTTTCTTT
j_gene: TRBJ2-1; v_gene: TRBV7-2; abundance: .; d_gene: TRBD2; CDR3aa: CASSSGPAGVTYNEKFF; CDR3nt: TGTGCCAGCAGCTCTGGCCCAGCGGGAGTGACCTACAATGAGAAGTTCTTC
j_gene: TRBJ1-2; v_gene: TRBV27; abundance: .; d_gene: TRBD1; CDR3aa: CASRPGTGLYGYTF; CDR3nt: TGTGCCAGCAGACCTGGGACAGGGCTCTATGGCTACACCTTC
j_gene: TRBJ2-2; v_gene: TRBV15; abundance: few; d_gene: TRBD2; CDR3aa: CATSRSGLAGNTGELFF; CDR3nt: TGTGCCACCAGCAGATCCGGACTAGCGGGGAACACCGGGGAGCTGTTTTTT
j_gene: TRBJ2-3; v_gene: TRBV20-1; abundance: medium-sized; d_gene: TRBD2; CDR3aa: CSARDPSGSARDTQYF; CDR3nt: TGCAGTGCTAGAGATCCTAGCGGGAGCGCGAGGGATACGCAGTATTTT
j_gene: TRBJ2-7; v_gene: TRBV7-2; abundance: .; d_gene: TRBD2; CDR3aa: CASSFPGLAEGEQYF; CDR3nt: TGTGCCAGCAGCTTCCCGGGACTAGCGGAGGGCGAGCAGTACTTC
j_gene: TRBJ2-1; v_gene: TRBV4-2; abundance: few; d_gene: .; CDR3aa: CASSQEGQYNEQFF; CDR3nt: TGTGCCAGCAGCCAAGAGGGGCAGTACAATGAGCAGTTCTTC
j_gene: TRBJ2-1; v_gene: TRBV14; abundance: .; d_gene: TRBD2; CDR3aa: CASSQEALAGYEQFF; CDR3nt: TGTGCCAGCAGCCAAGAGGCGCTAGCGGGTTATGAGCAGTTCTTC
j_gene: TRBJ1-1; v_gene: TRBV10-3; abundance: few; d_gene: .; CDR3aa: CAISGASEHSEAFF; CDR3nt: TGTGCCATCAGTGGAGCCTCTGAACACTCTGAAGCTTTCTTT
j_gene: TRBJ2-5; v_gene: TRBV9; abundance: few; d_gene: .; CDR3aa: CASKEGTETQYF; CDR3nt: TGTGCCAGCAAGGAAGGGACGGAGACCCAGTACTTC
j_gene: TRBJ2-3; v_gene: TRBV7-2; abundance: few; d_gene: TRBD2; CDR3aa: CASSPSGSTLATDTQYF; CDR3nt: TGTGCCAGCAGCCCCAGCGGGAGCACCTTAGCAACAGATACGCAGTATTTT
j_gene: TRBJ2-4; v_gene: TRBV30; abundance: once; d_gene: .; CDR3aa: CAWSTPGAKNIQYF; CDR3nt: TGTGCCTGGAGTACCCCAGGGGCCAAAAACATTCAGTACTTC
j_gene: TRBJ1-5; v_gene: TRBV24-1; abundance: many; d_gene: .; CDR3aa: CATSVGERQPQHF; CDR3nt: TGTGCCACCAGTGTGGGGGAAAGGCAGCCCCAGCATTTT
j_gene: TRBJ2-1; v_gene: TRBV5-1; abundance: .; d_gene: .; CDR3aa: CASTGGYLHEQFF; CDR3nt: TGCGCCAGCACCGGAGGGTATCTTCATGAGCAGTTCTTC